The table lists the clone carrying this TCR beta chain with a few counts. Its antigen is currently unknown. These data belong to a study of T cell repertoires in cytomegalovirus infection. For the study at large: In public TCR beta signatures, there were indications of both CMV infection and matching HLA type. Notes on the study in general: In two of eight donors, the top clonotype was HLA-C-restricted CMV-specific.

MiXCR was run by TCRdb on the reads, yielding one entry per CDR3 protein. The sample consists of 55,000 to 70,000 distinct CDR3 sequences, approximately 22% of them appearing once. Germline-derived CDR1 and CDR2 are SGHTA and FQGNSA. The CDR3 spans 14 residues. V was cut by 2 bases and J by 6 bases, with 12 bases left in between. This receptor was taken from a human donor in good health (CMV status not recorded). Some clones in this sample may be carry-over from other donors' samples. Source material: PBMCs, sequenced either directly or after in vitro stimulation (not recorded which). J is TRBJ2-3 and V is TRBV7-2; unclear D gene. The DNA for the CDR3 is TGTGCCAGCAGCTTAAAGGGTCCTTGGGATACGCAGTATTTT. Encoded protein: CASSLKGPWDTQYF.